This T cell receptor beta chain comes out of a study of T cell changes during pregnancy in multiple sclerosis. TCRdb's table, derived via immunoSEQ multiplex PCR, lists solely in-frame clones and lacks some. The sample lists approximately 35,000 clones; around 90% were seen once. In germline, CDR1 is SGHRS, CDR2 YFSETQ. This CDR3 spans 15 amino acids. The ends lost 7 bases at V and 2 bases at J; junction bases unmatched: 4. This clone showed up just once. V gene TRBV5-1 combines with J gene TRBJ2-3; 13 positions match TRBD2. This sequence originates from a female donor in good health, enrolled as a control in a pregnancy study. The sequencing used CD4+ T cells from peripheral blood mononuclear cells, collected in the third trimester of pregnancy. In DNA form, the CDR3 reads TGCGCCAGCGTTGGACTAGCGGGGGTCACAGATACGCAGTATTTT. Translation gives CASVGLAGVTDTQYF.